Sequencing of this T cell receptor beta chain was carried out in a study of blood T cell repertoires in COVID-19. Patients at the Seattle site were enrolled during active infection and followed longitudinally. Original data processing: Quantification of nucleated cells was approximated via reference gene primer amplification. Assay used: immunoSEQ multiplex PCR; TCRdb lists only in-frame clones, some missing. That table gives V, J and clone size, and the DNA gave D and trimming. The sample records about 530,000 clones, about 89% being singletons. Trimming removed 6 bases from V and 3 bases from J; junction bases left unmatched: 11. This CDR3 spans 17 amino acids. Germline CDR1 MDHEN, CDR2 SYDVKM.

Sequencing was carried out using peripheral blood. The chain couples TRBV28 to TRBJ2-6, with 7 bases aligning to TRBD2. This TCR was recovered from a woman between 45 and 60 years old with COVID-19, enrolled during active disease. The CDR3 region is CASRDIREGGGANVLTF. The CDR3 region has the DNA TGTGCCAGCAGGGACATCAGGGAGGGTGGTGGGGCCAACGTCCTGACTTTC.